One T cell receptor (beta chain) is described in this entry. The sample is drawn from a study of blood T cell repertoires in COVID-19. Across the study: The analysed material was cDNA or gDNA that came from T cells, B-cell-depleted T cells, or PBMCs.

This CDR3 is built from 15 residues. Germline V gene lookup returns CDR1 KGHSH and CDR2 LQKENI. V lost 3 bases and J lost 7; bases outside the gene matches: 9. Authors' methods: Counts of nucleated cells, estimated from reference gene primer amplification, were obtained. Some clones are missing from TCRdb's copy, which holds only in-frame ones; the method was immunoSEQ multiplex PCR. The V and J calls and clone size were taken over from that table, and D and trimming were inferred from the DNA. The sample has under 150,000 clones, around 89% seen once. The TCR was taken from a man aged 45-65 years with active or convalescent COVID-19. The chain uses TRBV18 and TRBJ1-5; 7 nucleotides match TRBD1. The sample consisted of peripheral blood. The CDR3 coding sequence is TGTGCCAGCTCACCCCAGGGACAGTCTCCACAGCCCCAGCATTTT. This encodes CASSPQGQSPQPQHF.